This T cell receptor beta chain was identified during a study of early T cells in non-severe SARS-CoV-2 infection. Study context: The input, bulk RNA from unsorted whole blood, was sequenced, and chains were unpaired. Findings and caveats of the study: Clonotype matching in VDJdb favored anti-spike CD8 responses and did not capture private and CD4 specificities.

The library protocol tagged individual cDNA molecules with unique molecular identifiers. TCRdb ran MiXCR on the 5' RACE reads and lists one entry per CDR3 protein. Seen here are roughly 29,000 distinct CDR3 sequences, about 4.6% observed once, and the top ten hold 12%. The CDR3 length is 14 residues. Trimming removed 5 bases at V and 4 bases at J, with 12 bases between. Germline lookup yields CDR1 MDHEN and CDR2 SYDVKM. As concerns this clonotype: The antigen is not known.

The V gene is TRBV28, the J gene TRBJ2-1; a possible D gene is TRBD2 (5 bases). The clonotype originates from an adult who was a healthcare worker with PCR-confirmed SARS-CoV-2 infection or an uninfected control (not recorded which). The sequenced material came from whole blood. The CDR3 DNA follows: TGTGCCAGCAGTCCGGCTAGCAGTTACAATGAGCAGTTCTTC. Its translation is CASSPASSYNEQFF.